This is a list of T cell receptor beta chains from one sample in a study of shared clonotypes between healthy human individuals. The assay was immunoSEQ multiplex PCR, and TCRdb's table has in-frame clones only and misses some. This sample carries more than 400,000 clones, about 96% of them seen once, and the ten largest clones take approximately 0.067%. Material: naive CD4+ T cells sorted from blood. Receptors were obtained from a woman in her thirties in good health. CDR3s include the opening cysteine and the closing phenylalanine or tryptophan. Fields, in order: J gene, V gene, clone size, D gene, CDR3 DNA, CDR3 protein. A D gene is named only where the DNA matches it firmly. Rows give clone size only sometimes, using once, few, many, or a class for an expanded clone.

j_gene: TRBJ2-7; v_gene: TRBV29-1; abundance: .; d_gene: TRBD1; CDR3nt: TGCAGCGTTGCCGAACCGGGACAGGGTCTGGGCGAGCAGTACTTC; CDR3aa: CSVAEPGQGLGEQYF
j_gene: TRBJ2-3; v_gene: TRBV5-4; abundance: .; d_gene: TRBD2; CDR3nt: TGTGCCAGCAGCTTGGGCCTAGCGGGAGTAACAGATACGCAGTATTTT; CDR3aa: CASSLGLAGVTDTQYF
j_gene: TRBJ2-3; v_gene: TRBV19; abundance: few; d_gene: TRBD2; CDR3nt: TGTGCCAGTCGGACTAGCGGGAACACAGATACGCAGTATTTT; CDR3aa: CASRTSGNTDTQYF
j_gene: TRBJ1-4; v_gene: TRBV7-8; abundance: once; d_gene: TRBD1; CDR3nt: TGTGCCAGCAGCGCTGCGGGACAGGTCATTAATGAAAAACTGTTTTTT; CDR3aa: CASSAAGQVINEKLFF
j_gene: TRBJ2-7; v_gene: TRBV27; abundance: .; d_gene: TRBD2; CDR3nt: TGTGCCAGCAGTTCACGGGGGACTAGCGGCAGTTACGAGCAGTACTTC; CDR3aa: CASSSRGTSGSYEQYF
j_gene: TRBJ1-2; v_gene: TRBV29-1; abundance: .; d_gene: .; CDR3nt: TGCAGCGTTGAGATGGGACCAACCTATGGCTACACCTTC; CDR3aa: CSVEMGPTYGYTF
j_gene: TRBJ1-1; v_gene: TRBV7-2; abundance: once; d_gene: .; CDR3nt: TGTGCCAGCAGGATAACAGGGACGAACACTGAAGCTTTCTTT; CDR3aa: CASRITGTNTEAFF
j_gene: TRBJ2-3; v_gene: TRBV7-9; abundance: .; d_gene: .; CDR3nt: TGTGCCAGCAGCCTCGGAGGAAGGCTCGATACGCAGTATTTT; CDR3aa: CASSLGGRLDTQYF
j_gene: TRBJ2-7; v_gene: TRBV5-5; abundance: .; d_gene: .; CDR3nt: TGTGCCAGCAGCACTTTCTCCTACGAGCAGTACTTC; CDR3aa: CASSTFSYEQYF
j_gene: TRBJ1-2; v_gene: TRBV28; abundance: .; d_gene: .; CDR3nt: TGTGCCACCGGCCTGAGGGGATATGGCTACACCTTC; CDR3aa: CATGLRGYGYTF
j_gene: TRBJ2-2; v_gene: TRBV11-2; abundance: .; d_gene: .; CDR3nt: TGTGCCAGCAGCCCGCGTACGGGAGTGGGGATAACCGGGGAGCTGTTTTTT; CDR3aa: CASSPRTGVGITGELFF
j_gene: TRBJ1-1; v_gene: TRBV6-6; abundance: .; d_gene: .; CDR3nt: TGTGCCAGCAGTGGGGGCTGGGAAGCTTTCTTT; CDR3aa: CASSGGWEAFF
j_gene: TRBJ1-1; v_gene: TRBV2; abundance: .; d_gene: .; CDR3nt: TGTGCCAGCAGGGTTTCGGTTAACACTGAAGCTTTCTTT; CDR3aa: CASRVSVNTEAFF
j_gene: TRBJ2-2; v_gene: TRBV6-5; abundance: once; d_gene: TRBD1; CDR3nt: TGTGCCAGCAGTTCCTCCGGCAGGGGGAGCACCGGGGAGCTGTTTTTT; CDR3aa: CASSSSGRGSTGELFF
j_gene: TRBJ1-2; v_gene: TRBV5-1; abundance: .; d_gene: TRBD1; CDR3nt: TGCGCCAGCACCAAGACAGGGGGCTCGCTTGGCTATGGCTACACCTTC; CDR3aa: CASTKTGGSLGYGYTF
j_gene: TRBJ2-3; v_gene: TRBV10-1; abundance: .; d_gene: .; CDR3nt: TGCGCCAGCTACTCGTCCGGTACGCAGTATTTT; CDR3aa: CASYSSGTQYF
j_gene: TRBJ2-3; v_gene: TRBV11-2; abundance: once; d_gene: .; CDR3nt: TGTGCCAGCAGAATATTGGGTGGCACAGATACGCAGTATTTT; CDR3aa: CASRILGGTDTQYF
j_gene: TRBJ2-1; v_gene: TRBV29-1; abundance: .; d_gene: .; CDR3nt: TGCAGCGTCCCGACAGAGATCTACAATGAGCAGTTCTTC; CDR3aa: CSVPTEIYNEQFF
j_gene: TRBJ2-3; v_gene: TRBV6-5; abundance: .; d_gene: TRBD2; CDR3nt: TGTGCCAGCAGTTGCGGGAGAGGGGCAGATACGCAGTATTTT; CDR3aa: CASSCGRGADTQYF
j_gene: TRBJ2-7; v_gene: TRBV28; abundance: .; d_gene: TRBD1; CDR3nt: TGTGCCAGCACCAGTGGGACAGGGGTCCCCTACGAGCAGTACTTC; CDR3aa: CASTSGTGVPYEQYF
j_gene: TRBJ2-7; v_gene: TRBV29-1; abundance: .; d_gene: .; CDR3nt: TGCAGCGTTGTCACGGGAGTCGGGTACGAGCAGTACTTC; CDR3aa: CSVVTGVGYEQYF
j_gene: TRBJ1-4; v_gene: TRBV11-2; abundance: .; d_gene: .; CDR3nt: TGTGCCAGCAGCCCAAGGGGCGTACAGAAAACTAATGAAAAACTGTTTTTT; CDR3aa: CASSPRGVQKTNEKLFF
j_gene: TRBJ2-1; v_gene: TRBV7-9; abundance: .; d_gene: TRBD2; CDR3nt: TGTGCCAGCAGCTTAGGATTGGCGGGAGGGACGGCGGATGAGCAGTTCTTC; CDR3aa: CASSLGLAGGTADEQFF
j_gene: TRBJ2-7; v_gene: TRBV2; abundance: .; d_gene: .; CDR3nt: TGTGCCAGCAGTGAAGCGGGAGATAATCCCGAGCAGTACTTC; CDR3aa: CASSEAGDNPEQYF
j_gene: TRBJ1-1; v_gene: TRBV29-1; abundance: .; d_gene: .; CDR3nt: TGCAGCGCTTCGCGGGCGGAGGACACTGAAGCTTTCTTT; CDR3aa: CSASRAEDTEAFF
j_gene: TRBJ2-1; v_gene: TRBV27; abundance: .; d_gene: TRBD2; CDR3nt: TGTGCCAGCAGCCTGCTAGCGGGTGAGCAGTTCTTC; CDR3aa: CASSLLAGEQFF
j_gene: TRBJ1-5; v_gene: TRBV19; abundance: .; d_gene: .; CDR3nt: TGTGCCAGTAGCTCCCGGGACCGACGAGATCAGCCCCAGCATTTT; CDR3aa: CASSSRDRRDQPQHF
j_gene: TRBJ2-3; v_gene: TRBV10-3; abundance: .; d_gene: TRBD2; CDR3nt: TGTGCCATCAGCACGGTAGCGGGAAGGACAGATACGCAGTATTTT; CDR3aa: CAISTVAGRTDTQYF